This passage covers 21 T cell receptor beta chains from one sample sequenced in a study of blood T cell repertoires in COVID-19. Sequencing was performed with immunoSEQ multiplex PCR; in TCRdb, only in-frame clones are kept and a portion is missing. The sample holds roughly 260,000 clones, about 80% seen once. Sequencing input: PBMCs or T cells enriched from blood (not recorded which). These receptors were collected from a woman aged 40 to 50 who had been exposed to COVID-19.

The chain has TRBV14 and TRBJ1-3; D is uncertain. Trimming removed 4 bases at V and 0 bases at J, with 16 bases between. From germline, CDR1 is SGHDN and CDR2 FVKESK. This CDR3 has 17 amino acids. CDR3 sequence: CASSRTTGSNSGNTIYF. CDR3 nucleotide sequence: TGTGCCAGCAGCCGAACAACCGGGAGCAACTCTGGAAACACCATATATTTT.

This chain uses TRBV3-1 (or the pseudogene TRBV3-2) with TRBJ2-7; 10 nucleotides match TRBD2. After removal of 4 bases from V and 0 bases from J, the junction contained 6 bases not matched to a gene. CDR1 is LGHDT and CDR2 is YNNKEL in the germline V gene (reference sequence). This CDR3 has 16 amino acids. CDR3 region: CASSPGLAVFSYEQYF. Here the CDR3 DNA reads TGTGCCAGCAGCCCTGGACTAGCGGTTTTCTCCTACGAGCAGTACTTC.

The chain has TRBV2 and TRBJ2-1; possible D gene TRBD2, 5 bases. The CDR3 length is 14 residues. Deletions cut 0 bases from V and 4 bases from J, with 7 bases between. Germline values: CDR1 SNHLY, CDR2 FYNNEI. The CDR3 region has the DNA TGTGCCAGCAGTGAAGCCGGCGGGTACAATGAGCAGTTCTTC. This translates into CASSEAGGYNEQFF.

This chain connects TRBV7-2 to TRBJ1-5; the D is unclear. The CDR3 spans 14 residues. V shed 5 bases and J shed 3 bases, with 11 bases lying between them. Germline CDR1 reads SGHTA; CDR2 reads FQGNSA. CDR3 protein: CASSPRGDNQPQHF. The CDR3 DNA reads TGTGCCAGCAGCCCGCGGGGAGACAATCAGCCCCAGCATTTT.

The chain joins TRBV6-1 to TRBJ1-5, with a weak D call TRBD1 (5 bases). With 1 base removed from V and 1 base from J, the gap between germline ends came to 14 bases. Germline V gene sequence: CDR1 MNHNS, CDR2 SASEGT. The CDR3 has 17 residues. In DNA, the CDR3 is TGTGCCAGCAGTGAAGTTGCAGGGTTCCTAAGCAATCAGCCCCAGCATTTT. It is translated as CASSEVAGFLSNQPQHF.

V gene TRBV2 combines with J gene TRBJ1-2, with 8 bases aligning to TRBD1. The CDR3 runs to 18 residues. V was clipped by 1 base and J by 4 bases; unmatched bases: 14. Germline loops: CDR1 SNHLY, CDR2 FYNNEI. This CDR3 is CASSEGQGLSRASYGYTF. The CDR3 nucleotides read TGTGCCAGCAGTGAAGGACAGGGGCTATCTAGGGCCTCCTATGGCTACACCTTC.

Notes on this clone: The germline gene is not matched at one end of the junction; a read error may be the cause. V and J are TRBV5-4 and TRBJ2-3; 9 bases match TRBD2. The germline CDR1 and CDR2 sequences are SGHNT and YYREEE (reference sequence). The CDR3 runs 15 residues. The CDR3 loop is CASSSPGLARKAEDF. The CDR3 nucleotides are TGTGCCAGCAGCTCCCCGGGACTAGCCCGCAAGGCCGAGGATTTT.

The CDR3 loop reads CASSKGQGTSPLHF. CDR3 DNA: TGTGCCAGCAGCAAAGGACAGGGGACTTCACCCCTCCACTTT. The genes are TRBV7-2 and TRBJ1-6; 9 bases match TRBD1. V lost 5 bases, J lost 9 bases, and 5 bases stayed unmatched. The CDR3 length is 14 residues. Germline loops: CDR1 SGHTA, CDR2 FQGNSA.

Only a few counts were recorded for this clone. V and J are TRBV6-1 and TRBJ2-5; D call uncertain. Germline loops: CDR1 MNHNS, CDR2 SASEGT. V was pared by 1 base and J by 2 bases, with 11 bases between. This CDR3 spans 15 amino acids. DNA for the CDR3: TGTGCCAGCAGTGAAGGAACTCTCACTCAAGAGACCCAGTACTTC. Its protein is CASSEGTLTQETQYF.

Here the CDR3 reads CASSLSGQGKYEQYF. The CDR3, as DNA: TGTGCCAGCAGCCTCTCGGGACAGGGTAAATACGAGCAGTACTTC. The V gene is TRBV5-4, the J gene TRBJ2-7, with 9 positions matching TRBD1. The junction had 9 bases not matched to a gene; V was cut back by 4 bases and J by 4 bases. The germline gives CDR1 SGHNT, CDR2 YYREEE (reference sequence). This CDR3 spans 15 amino acids.

This chain uses TRBV2 with TRBJ1-1; D gene ambiguous. This CDR3 has 12 amino acids. Trimming shortened V by 9 bases and J by 1 base, and 9 bases separated the two germline ends. Germline values: CDR1 SNHLY, CDR2 FYNNEI. CDR3 loop: CASSRQNTEAFF. In DNA form, the CDR3 reads TGTGCCAGTTCCCGACAGAACACTGAAGCTTTCTTT.

The chain couples TRBV5-4 to TRBJ2-3, with TRBD2 identical over 8 bases. Unmatched junction bases numbered 14, after V lost 0 bases and J lost 5 bases. The CDR3 loop spans 18 amino acids. Per the germline V gene, CDR1 is SGHNT and CDR2 is YYREEE (reference sequence). This CDR3 reads CASSLGASKAGVGDTQYF. In nucleotides, the CDR3 is TGTGCCAGCAGCTTGGGGGCTTCCAAAGCGGGGGTGGGAGATACGCAGTATTTT.

V is TRBV7-2 and J is TRBJ1-1; D is unclear. In germline, CDR1 is SGHTA, CDR2 FQGNSA. The length of the CDR3 is 14 residues. The V end was cut by 6 bases, the J end by 3 bases, with 14 bases between. The CDR3 sequence: CASSAVGIDTEAFF. The DNA for the CDR3 is TGTGCCAGCAGTGCCGTCGGGATTGACACTGAAGCTTTCTTT. The full variable domain, in which reference TRBV7-2 and TRBJ1-1 provide the parts outside the CDR3, is GAGVSQSPSNKVTEKGKDVELRCDPISGHTALYWYRQSLGQGLEFLIYFQGNSAPDKSGLPSDRFSAERTGGSVSTLTIQRTQQEDSAVYLCASSAVGIDTEAFFGQGTRLTVV.

The chain combines TRBV6-5 with TRBJ1-2; 11 bases align to TRBD1. Germline V gene lookup returns CDR1 MNHEY and CDR2 SVGAGI. J lost 8 bases, V lost 5 bases, and 4 bases had no gene match. The CDR3 has 13 residues. CDR3 coding DNA: TGTGCCAGCAGTAAGGGACAGGGGGAGGGCTACACCTTC. Translated: CASSKGQGEGYTF.

To note about this clone: One end of the junction does not line up with germline, which may come from a read error. This chain uses TRBV30 with TRBJ2-1, with 8 positions matching TRBD1. The germline V gene has CDR1 GTSNPN and CDR2 SVGIG (reference sequence). The CDR3 covers 11 residues. The CDR3 sequence is CAWKGTGEEFF. The CDR3 bases are TGTGCCTGGAAAGGGACAGGTGAGGAGTTCTTC.

The V gene is TRBV5-5, the J gene TRBJ2-6, with a tentative D call TRBD1 (5 bases). The V and J ends lost 2 bases and 4 bases respectively, with 10 bases between them. The V gene's germline CDR1 is SGHKS and CDR2 YYEKEE (reference sequence). The CDR3 covers 15 residues. The DNA for the CDR3 is TGTGCCAGCAGCTTCGGCAGGGCCGGGGCCAACGTCCTGACTTTC. Translated: CASSFGRAGANVLTF.

This sequence joins TRBV19 and TRBJ1-3; D gene ambiguous. This CDR3 region has 19 residues. Germline V gene lookup returns CDR1 LNHDA and CDR2 SQIVND (reference sequence). V lost 3 bases and J lost 4, with 25 bases in between. CDR3 in amino acids: CASSIFIAVGDFAGNTIYF. CDR3 nucleotides: TGTGCCAGTAGTATTTTTATTGCGGTCGGGGATTTTGCCGGAAACACCATATATTTT.

The chain combines TRBV7-9 with TRBJ1-2; D is perhaps TRBD1 (5 bases). Germline V lookup: CDR1 SEHNR, CDR2 FQNEAQ (reference sequence). The CDR3 runs 15 residues. The V and J ends lost 5 bases and 2 bases respectively, with 15 bases between them. In DNA form, the CDR3 reads TGTGCCAGCAGCCAACTCAGGGAGGGGAACTATGGCTACACCTTC. Translation: CASSQLREGNYGYTF.

V is TRBV19 and J is TRBJ2-5; a weak D match, TRBD2 (5 bases). The ends were cut back, 0 bases at V and 5 bases at J, with 16 bases in the middle. In germline, CDR1 is LNHDA, CDR2 SQIVND (reference sequence). The CDR3 totals 16 residues. In DNA form, the CDR3 reads TGTGCCAGTAGTATAGATCTCCCCGGCCGGGGTGAGACCCAGTACTTC. This encodes CASSIDLPGRGETQYF.

This chain links TRBV9 with TRBJ1-5; D unresolved. This CDR3 has 13 amino acids. CDR1 and CDR2 from the germline V gene are SGDLS and YYNGEE. V was shortened by 0 bases and J by 9 bases, with 10 bases between the two germline ends. As DNA, the CDR3 is TGTGCCAGCAGCGTAGGTTGGGCATCGCCCCAGCATTTT. The encoded protein is CASSVGWASPQHF.

The chain couples TRBV28 to TRBJ1-1; unclear D gene. The CDR3 consists of 15 residues. Per germline, CDR1 MDHEN and CDR2 SYDVKM. V shed 6 bases and J shed 2 bases, with 16 bases lying between them. The CDR3 DNA reads as TGTGCCAGCAGAGGAGGGCAGCAAAAAAACACTGAAGCTTTCTTT. Residues: CASRGGQQKNTEAFF.